This T cell receptor beta chain comes out of a study of cytomegalovirus exposure and HLA in healthy donors. Study-wide results and limits: CMV antigen specificity of a few CMV-associated chains was confirmed in vitro. Using the classifier, cytomegalovirus status was reportedly diagnosed with high specificity and sensitivity. Subsequent analysis found a tendency for first-cohort TCR clusters to co-occur within the 100 to 150 validation repertoires.

Separate from the roughly 730-subject first cohort, the 120-subject validation cohort was the one that the donors belonged to. Between the trimmed V and J ends, which lost 4 bases and 0 bases, there was a span of 9 bases. Germline V gives CDR1 SQVTM, CDR2 ANQGSEA. This CDR3 comprises 13 residues. The table came from immunoSEQ multiplex PCR; TCRdb's copy has only in-frame clones and leaves some out. The sample holds about 200,000 clones, 80% to 90% seen once. This clone has a single count. Its antigen is still unknown. Sequenced input: PBMCs. V and J are TRBV29-1 and TRBJ1-2; D gene uncertain. The origin of this receptor is a woman aged 25 to 45 in good health and CMV-seropositive. This chain's CDR3 is CSVVTVSNYGYTF. The CDR3 bases are TGCAGCGTTGTAACAGTTTCTAACTATGGCTACACCTTC.